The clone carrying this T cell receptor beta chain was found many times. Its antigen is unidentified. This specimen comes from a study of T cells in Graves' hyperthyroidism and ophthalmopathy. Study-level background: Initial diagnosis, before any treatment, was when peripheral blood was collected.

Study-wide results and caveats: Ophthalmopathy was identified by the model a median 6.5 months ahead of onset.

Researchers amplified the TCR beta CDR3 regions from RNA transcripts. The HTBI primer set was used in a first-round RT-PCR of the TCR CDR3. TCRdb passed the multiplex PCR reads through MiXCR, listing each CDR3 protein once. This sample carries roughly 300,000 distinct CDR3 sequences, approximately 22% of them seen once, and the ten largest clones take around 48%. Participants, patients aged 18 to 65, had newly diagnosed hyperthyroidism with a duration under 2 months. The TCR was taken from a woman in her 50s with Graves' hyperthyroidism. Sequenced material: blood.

The CDR3 is CASSLVLGQEQFF. For the CDR3, the DNA is TGCGCCAGCAGCTTGGTTCTGGGCCAGGAGCAGTTCTTC. The chain joins TRBV5-1 to TRBJ2-1; D is ambiguous. Looked up from germline, CDR1 is SGHRS and CDR2 is YFSETQ. CDR3 length: 13 residues. V was pared by 0 bases and J by 10 bases, with 11 bases between. Full variable domain (remainder filled in from reference TRBV5-1 and TRBJ2-1): KAGVTQTPRYLIKTRGQQVTLSCSPISGHRSVSWYQQTPGQGLQFLFEYFSETQRNKGNFPGRFSGRQFSNSRSEMNVSTLELGDSALYLCASSLVLGQEQFFGPGTRLTVL.